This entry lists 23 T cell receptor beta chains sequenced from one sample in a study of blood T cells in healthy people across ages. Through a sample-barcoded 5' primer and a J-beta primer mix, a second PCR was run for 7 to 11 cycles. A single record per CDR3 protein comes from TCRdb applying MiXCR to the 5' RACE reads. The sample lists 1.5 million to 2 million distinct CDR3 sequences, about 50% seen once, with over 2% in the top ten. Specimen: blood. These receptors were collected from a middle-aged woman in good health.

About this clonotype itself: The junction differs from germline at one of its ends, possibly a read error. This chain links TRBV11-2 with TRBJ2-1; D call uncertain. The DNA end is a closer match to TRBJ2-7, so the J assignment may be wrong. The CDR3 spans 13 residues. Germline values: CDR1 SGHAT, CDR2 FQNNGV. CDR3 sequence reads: CGSSLGSSYEQYF. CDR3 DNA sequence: TGTGGCAGCAGCCTCGGGTCCTCCTACGAGCAGTACTTC.

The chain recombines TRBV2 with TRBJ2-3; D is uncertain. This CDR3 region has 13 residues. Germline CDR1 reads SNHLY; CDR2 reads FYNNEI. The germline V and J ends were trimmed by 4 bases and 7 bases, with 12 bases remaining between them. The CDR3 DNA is TGTGCCAGCAGTGCCCGAAGGGATAATACGCAGTATTTT. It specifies CASSARRDNTQYF. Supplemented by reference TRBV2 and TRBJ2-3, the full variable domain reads EPEVTQTPSHQVTQMGQEVILRCVPISNHLYFYWYRQILGQKVEFLVSFYNNEISEKSEIFDDQFSVERPDGSNFTLKIRSTKLEDSAMYFCASSARRDNTQYFGPGTRLTVL.

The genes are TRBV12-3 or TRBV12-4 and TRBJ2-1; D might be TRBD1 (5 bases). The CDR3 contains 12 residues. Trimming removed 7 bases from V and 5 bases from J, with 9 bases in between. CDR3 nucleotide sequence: TGTGCCAGCAACGACAGACACAATGAGCAGTTCTTC. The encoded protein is CASNDRHNEQFF.

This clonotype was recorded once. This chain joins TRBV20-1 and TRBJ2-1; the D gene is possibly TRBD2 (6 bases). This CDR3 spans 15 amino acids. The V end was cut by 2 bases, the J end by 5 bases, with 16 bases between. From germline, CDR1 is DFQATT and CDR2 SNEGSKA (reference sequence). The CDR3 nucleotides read TGCAGTGCTAGAACCGGGACTTACGGAAACAATGAGCAGTTCTTC. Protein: CSARTGTYGNNEQFF.

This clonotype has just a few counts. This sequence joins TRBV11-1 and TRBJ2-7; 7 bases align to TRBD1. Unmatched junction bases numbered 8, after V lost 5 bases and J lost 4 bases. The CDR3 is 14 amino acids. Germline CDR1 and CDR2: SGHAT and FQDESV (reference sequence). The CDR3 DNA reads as TGTGCCAGCAGCAAAGACAGGGTTTCTTACGAGCAGTACTTC. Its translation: CASSKDRVSYEQYF.

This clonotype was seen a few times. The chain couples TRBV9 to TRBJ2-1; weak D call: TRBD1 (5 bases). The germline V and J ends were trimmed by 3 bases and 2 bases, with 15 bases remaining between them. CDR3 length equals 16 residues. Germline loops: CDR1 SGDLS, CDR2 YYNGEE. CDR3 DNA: TGTGCCAGCAGCGCCGATGCAGGGCTCCCCTACAATGAGCAGTTCTTC. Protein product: CASSADAGLPYNEQFF.

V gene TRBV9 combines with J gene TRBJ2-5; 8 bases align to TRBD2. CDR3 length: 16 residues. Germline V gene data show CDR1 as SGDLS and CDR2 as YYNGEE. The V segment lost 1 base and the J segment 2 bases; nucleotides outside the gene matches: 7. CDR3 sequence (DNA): TGTGCCAGCAGCGTATCGGGACTAGGGAATCAAGAGACCCAGTACTTC. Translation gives CASSVSGLGNQETQYF.

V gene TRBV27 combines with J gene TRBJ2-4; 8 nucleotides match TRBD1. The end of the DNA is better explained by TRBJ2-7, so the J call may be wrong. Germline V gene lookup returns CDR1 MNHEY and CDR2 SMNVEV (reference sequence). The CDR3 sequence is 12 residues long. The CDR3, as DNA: TGTGCCAACACTGGCAGGGGGCTCGAGCAGTACTTC. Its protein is CANTGRGLEQYF.

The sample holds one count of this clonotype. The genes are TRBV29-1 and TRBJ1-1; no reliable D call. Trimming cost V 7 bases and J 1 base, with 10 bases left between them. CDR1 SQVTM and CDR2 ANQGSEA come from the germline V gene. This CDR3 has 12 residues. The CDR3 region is CSGRRQNTEAFF. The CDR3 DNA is TGCAGCGGACGAAGACAGAACACTGAAGCTTTCTTT.

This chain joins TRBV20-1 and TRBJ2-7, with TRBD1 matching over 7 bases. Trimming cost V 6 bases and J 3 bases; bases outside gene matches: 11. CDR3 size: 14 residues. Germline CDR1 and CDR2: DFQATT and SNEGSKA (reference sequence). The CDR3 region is CSALDRERDYEQYF. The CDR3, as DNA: TGCAGTGCCCTAGACAGGGAAAGGGACTACGAGCAGTACTTC.

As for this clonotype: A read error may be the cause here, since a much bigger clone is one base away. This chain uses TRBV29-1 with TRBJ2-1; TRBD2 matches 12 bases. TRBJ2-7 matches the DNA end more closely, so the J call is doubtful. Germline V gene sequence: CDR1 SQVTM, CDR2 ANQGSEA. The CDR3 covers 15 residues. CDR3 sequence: CSVGASGGGNNEQYF. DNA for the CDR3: TGCAGCGTTGGGGCTAGCGGGGGGGGGAACAATGAGCAGTACTTC.

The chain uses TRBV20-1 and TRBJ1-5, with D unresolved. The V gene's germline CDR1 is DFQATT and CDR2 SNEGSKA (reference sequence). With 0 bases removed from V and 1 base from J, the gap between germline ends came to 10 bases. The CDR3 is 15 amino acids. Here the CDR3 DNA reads TGCAGTGCTAGAGATATGCAGGAAAGCAATCAGCCCCAGCATTTT. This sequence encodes CSARDMQESNQPQHF.

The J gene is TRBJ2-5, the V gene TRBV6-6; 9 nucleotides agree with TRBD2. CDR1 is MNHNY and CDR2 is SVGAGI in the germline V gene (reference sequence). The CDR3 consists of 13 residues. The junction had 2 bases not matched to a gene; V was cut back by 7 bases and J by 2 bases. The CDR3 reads CASIGLAQETQYF. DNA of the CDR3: TGTGCCAGCATAGGACTAGCGCAAGAGACCCAGTACTTC.

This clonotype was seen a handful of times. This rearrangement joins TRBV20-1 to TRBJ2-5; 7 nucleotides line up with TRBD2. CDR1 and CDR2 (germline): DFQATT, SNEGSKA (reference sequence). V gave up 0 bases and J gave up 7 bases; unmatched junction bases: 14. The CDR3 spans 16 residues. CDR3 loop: CSARDRYRGDIGTQYF. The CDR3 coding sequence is TGCAGTGCTAGAGATCGCTACCGGGGGGATATCGGGACCCAGTACTTC.

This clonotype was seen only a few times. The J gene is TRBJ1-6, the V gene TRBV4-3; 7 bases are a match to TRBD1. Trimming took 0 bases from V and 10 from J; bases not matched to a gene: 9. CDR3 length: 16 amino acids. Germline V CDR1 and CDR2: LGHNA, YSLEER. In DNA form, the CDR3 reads TGCGCCAGCAGCCAAGATGCAGTCAGGGGGGCGTCACCCCTCCACTTT. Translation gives CASSQDAVRGASPLHF.

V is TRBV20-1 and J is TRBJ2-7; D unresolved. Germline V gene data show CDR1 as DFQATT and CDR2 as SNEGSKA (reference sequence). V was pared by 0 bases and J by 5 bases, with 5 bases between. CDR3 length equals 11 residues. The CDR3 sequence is CSARELNEQYF. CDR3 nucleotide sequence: TGCAGTGCTAGAGAACTGAACGAGCAGTACTTC.

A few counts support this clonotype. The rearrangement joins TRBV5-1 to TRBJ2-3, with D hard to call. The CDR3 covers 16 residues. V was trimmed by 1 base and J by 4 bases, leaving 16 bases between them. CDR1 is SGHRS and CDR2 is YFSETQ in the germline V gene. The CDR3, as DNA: TGCGCCAGCAGCTTGCACCCCCACCGAAACCCAGATACGCAGTATTTT. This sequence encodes CASSLHPHRNPDTQYF.

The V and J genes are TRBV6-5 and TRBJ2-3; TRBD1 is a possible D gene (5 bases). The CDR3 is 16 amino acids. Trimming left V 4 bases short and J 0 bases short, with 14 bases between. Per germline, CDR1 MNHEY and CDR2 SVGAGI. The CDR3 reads CASSSRQWHSTDTQYF. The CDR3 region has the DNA TGTGCCAGCAGTTCCAGACAGTGGCATAGCACAGATACGCAGTATTTT.

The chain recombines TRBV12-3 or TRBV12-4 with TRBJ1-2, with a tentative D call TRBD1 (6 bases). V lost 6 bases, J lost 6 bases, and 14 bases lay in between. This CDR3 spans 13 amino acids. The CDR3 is CASREGGSHGYTF. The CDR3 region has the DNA TGTGCCAGCAGGGAAGGGGGTAGTCATGGCTACACCTTC.

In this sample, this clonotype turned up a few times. The CDR3 bases are TGCAGTGTAAGGGGGCAGGACAATGAGCAGTTCTTC. Translating gives CSVRGQDNEQFF. The chain couples TRBV20-1 to TRBJ2-1; the match to TRBD1 covers 7 bases. The CDR3 contains 12 residues. The V gene end was trimmed by 7 bases and the J gene end by 5 bases; junction bases not matched to a gene: 5. Germline CDR1 DFQATT, CDR2 SNEGSKA (reference sequence).

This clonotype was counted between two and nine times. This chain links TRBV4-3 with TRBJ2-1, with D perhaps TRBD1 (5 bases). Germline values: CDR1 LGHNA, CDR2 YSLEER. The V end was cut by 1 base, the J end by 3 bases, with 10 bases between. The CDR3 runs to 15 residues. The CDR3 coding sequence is TGCGCCAGCAGCCAAGTCCAGGGCAGCTACAATGAGCAGTTCTTC. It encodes CASSQVQGSYNEQFF.

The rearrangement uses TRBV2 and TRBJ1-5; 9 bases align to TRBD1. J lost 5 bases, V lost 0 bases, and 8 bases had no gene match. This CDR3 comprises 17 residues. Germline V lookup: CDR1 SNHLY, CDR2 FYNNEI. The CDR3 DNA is TGTGCCAGCAGTGAAGCCGGGACAGGGATAGGAGATCAGCCCCAGCATTTT. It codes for CASSEAGTGIGDQPQHF.

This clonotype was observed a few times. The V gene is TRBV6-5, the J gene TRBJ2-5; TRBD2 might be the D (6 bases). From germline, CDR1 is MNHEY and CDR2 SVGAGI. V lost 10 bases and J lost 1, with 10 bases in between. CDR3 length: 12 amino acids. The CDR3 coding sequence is TGTGCCACAGTGGGGGGCCAAGAGACCCAGTACTTC. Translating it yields CATVGGQETQYF.